This TCR beta chain came from a study of multiple sclerosis patients with progressive multifocal leukoencephalopathy. This clone was counted a few times. Documented time point: before natalizumab initiation. Profiled with immunoSEQ multiplex PCR; TCRdb holds only in-frame clones, not every one. The profile shows about 32,000 clones, around 93% of them singletons. Material for sequencing was PBMCs. This sequence originates from a man aged 25 to 40 with multiple sclerosis.

CDR3 bases: TGTGCCAGCAGCTTTGGATGGGGCTCCGGCAATCAGCCCCAGCATTTT. As protein: CASSFGWGSGNQPQHF. The rearrangement joins TRBV7-9 to TRBJ1-5, with D perhaps TRBD1 (5 bases). Germline CDR1 is SEHNR and CDR2 is FQNEAQ (reference sequence). This CDR3 region has 16 residues. Trimming cost V 3 bases and J 2 bases, with 14 bases left between them. The variable domain in full, with the rest retrieved from reference TRBV7-9 and TRBJ1-5, is DTGVSQNPRHKITKRGQNVTFRCDPISEHNRLYWYRQTLGQGPEFLTYFQNEAQLEKSRLLSDRFSAERPKGSFSTLEIQRTEQGDSAMYLCASSFGWGSGNQPQHFGDGTRLSIL.